The T cell receptor beta chain under discussion was sequenced for a study of T cell responses to AZD1222 COVID-19 vaccine. General study findings and limits: A rise in Spike-specific TCR breadth and depth followed two AZD1222 doses.

Profiled with immunoSEQ multiplex PCR; TCRdb holds only in-frame clones, not every one. Here the sample spans more than 95,000 clones, 70% to 90% being singletons. The CDR3 runs to 17 residues. V was pared by 4 bases and J by 5 bases, with 16 bases of the junction left unmatched. CDR1 MGHRA and CDR2 YSYEKL come from the germline V gene. Concerning this clone: Its specificity is not known.

Specimen: peripheral blood, collected on day 0 of AZD1222 vaccination. This chain joins TRBV4-1 and TRBJ2-7, with 8 bases aligning to TRBD2. This receptor was obtained from an adult in good health. The CDR3 sequence: CASSPGGALVSIHEQYF. CDR3 nucleotides: TGCGCCAGCAGCCCCGGGGGGGCCCTTGTCAGTATCCACGAGCAGTACTTC.